Described below is a single TCR beta chain sequence and its context. Its antigen remains unknown. These data are taken from a study of shared clonotypes between healthy human individuals. Study-level findings and limits: Blood was the only sampled material, and tissue repertoires likely differ.

V shed 0 bases and J shed 0 bases, with 9 bases lying between them. CDR1 is LNHNV and CDR2 is YYDKDF in the germline V gene (reference sequence). This CDR3 spans 16 amino acids. Sequenced by immunoSEQ multiplex PCR; TCRdb stores in-frame clones only, minus some. The data show around 690,000 clones, with about 90% seen just once and approximately 35% held by the top ten. The sample comprised memory CD8+ T cells from PBMCs. Subset of the sample: CD45RO+ cells pooled with CCR7-negative TemRA cells. The source of this sequence is a young man in good health. Some clones in this sample may be carry-over from other donors' samples. The chain uses TRBV15 and TRBJ2-4; D is unclear. CDR3 in amino acids: CATSRDLGLAKNIQYF. The CDR3 DNA sequence: TGTGCCACCAGCAGAGATCTTGGGCTAGCCAAAAACATTCAGTACTTC. Full variable domain (remainder filled in from reference TRBV15 and TRBJ2-4): DAMVIQNPRYQVTQFGKPVTLSCSQTLNHNVMYWYQQKSSQAPKLLFHYYDKDFNNEADTPDNFQSRRPNTSFCFLDIRSPGLGDTAMYLCATSRDLGLAKNIQYFGAGTRLSVL.